The 18 T cell receptor beta chains reported below all come from one sample, sequenced in a study of cytomegalovirus exposure and HLA in healthy donors. Generated by immunoSEQ multiplex PCR, the TCRdb table keeps only in-frame clones and is missing some. The sample has fewer than 300,000 clones, more than 75% seen once. The sample taken for sequencing was PBMCs. Receptor source: a woman younger than 35 in good health and CMV-seronegative.

This sequence joins TRBV13 and TRBJ1-2; the match to TRBD1 covers 9 bases. The CDR3 contains 18 residues. Germline V gene sequence: CDR1 PRHDT, CDR2 FYEKMQ (reference sequence). With V trimmed by 4 bases and J by 0 bases, 12 bases remained unmatched. Here the CDR3 reads CASSSSGTGITTNYGYTF. Here the CDR3 DNA reads TGTGCCAGCAGCTCGTCCGGGACAGGGATTACCACTAACTATGGCTACACCTTC.

The rearrangement joins TRBV28 to TRBJ1-5, with D uncertain. Germline loops: CDR1 MDHEN, CDR2 SYDVKM. This CDR3 comprises 14 residues. V lost 1 base and J lost 4, with 8 bases in between. CDR3: CASSLYSRNQPQHF. The CDR3 coding sequence is TGTGCCAGCAGTTTATACAGCCGTAATCAGCCCCAGCATTTT.

V is TRBV14 and J is TRBJ1-1; 8 nucleotides match TRBD1. Germline loops: CDR1 SGHDN, CDR2 FVKESK. The CDR3 contains 13 residues. The trim removed 1 base at V and 10 bases at J, leaving 5 bases unmatched. The CDR3 DNA sequence: TGTGCCAGCAGCCAAGGTCAGGGGGCCGGAGCTTTCTTT. The encoded protein is CASSQGQGAGAFF. The full variable domain, in which reference TRBV14 and TRBJ1-1 provide the parts outside the CDR3, is EAGVTQFPSHSVIEKGQTVTLRCDPISGHDNLYWYRRVMGKEIKFLLHFVKESKQDESGMPNNRFLAERTGGTYSTLKVQPAELEDSGVYFCASSQGQGAGAFFGQGTRLTVV.

This chain joins TRBV6-5 and TRBJ1-2; D uncertain. V lost 5 bases to trimming and J lost 0 bases, with 13 bases between them. The CDR3 runs 15 residues. Germline values: CDR1 MNHEY, CDR2 SVGAGI. The CDR3 bases are TGTGCCAGCAGTGTAGAGCCGCATCCTAACTATGGCTACACCTTC. Translating gives CASSVEPHPNYGYTF.

This sequence joins TRBV5-1 and TRBJ2-1, with 8 bases fitting TRBD2. The CDR3 loop spans 14 amino acids. The germline V gene has CDR1 SGHRS and CDR2 YFSETQ. V lost 7 bases to trimming and J lost 6 bases; unmatched junction nucleotides: 9. The CDR3 loop reads CASGGLGAFNEQFF. The DNA of the CDR3 is TGCGCCAGCGGGGGACTAGGGGCCTTCAATGAGCAGTTCTTC.

The genes are TRBV27 and TRBJ2-3; 11 nucleotides align to TRBD1. V trimming: 5 bases; J trimming: 4 bases; junction bases outside the gene matches: 23. The germline V gene encodes CDR1 MNHEY and CDR2 SMNVEV (reference sequence). The CDR3 extends over 21 amino acids. In nucleotides, the CDR3 is TGTGCCAGCAGTATCACTTTCTTCGGACAGGGGGCAAATCTCGGCGCAGATACGCAGTATTTT. It translates to CASSITFFGQGANLGADTQYF.

This chain joins TRBV20-1 and TRBJ2-7; D unclear. V shed 4 bases and J shed 4 bases, with 5 bases lying between them. From germline, CDR1 is DFQATT and CDR2 SNEGSKA (reference sequence). The CDR3 runs to 10 residues. In nucleotides, the CDR3 is TGCAGTGCTATGGAGTACGAGCAGTACTTC. Translated, it gives CSAMEYEQYF.

This chain joins TRBV7-3 and TRBJ2-3, with 8 bases identical to TRBD2. The CDR3 consists of 13 residues. In germline, CDR1 is SGHTA, CDR2 FQGTGA. With V trimmed by 5 bases and J by 5 bases, 3 bases remained unmatched. The CDR3 here is CASSVSGRDTQYF. CDR3 nucleotide sequence: TGTGCCAGCAGCGTAAGCGGGAGAGATACGCAGTATTTT.

V and J are TRBV28 and TRBJ2-1; D unresolved. The CDR3 has 15 residues. Trimming cost V 6 bases and J 6 bases, with 18 bases left between them. CDR1 is MDHEN, CDR2 SYDVKM, per germline. Here the CDR3 DNA reads TGTGCCAGCAGCCACGGAGTGAGGTTAGGCAATGAGCAGTTCTTC. Its translation: CASSHGVRLGNEQFF. Full variable domain (missing parts from reference TRBV28 and TRBJ2-1): DVKVTQSSRYLVKRTGEKVFLECVQDMDHENMFWYRQDPGLGLRLIYFSYDVKMKEKGDIPEGYSVSREKKERFSLILESASTNQTSMYLCASSHGVRLGNEQFFGPGTRLTVL.

This chain connects TRBV5-6 to TRBJ1-5, with D uncertain. There are 13 residues in the CDR3. Trimming took off 10 bases at V and 0 bases at J, with 11 bases between the two ends. Germline V lookup: CDR1 SGHDT, CDR2 YYEEEE. The CDR3 reads CASRSYSNQPQHF. The CDR3 nucleotides read TGTGCCTCGCGGAGCTATAGCAATCAGCCCCAGCATTTT.

The chain is built from TRBV7-6 and TRBJ2-7; the D gene is possibly TRBD1 (6 bases). Germline CDR1 SGHVS, CDR2 FNYEAQ. The CDR3 contains 16 residues. V gave up 5 bases and J gave up 6 bases, with 23 bases separating them. The CDR3 region is CASSVGITGINGEQYF. The CDR3 DNA reads as TGTGCCAGCAGCGTTGGAATAACAGGGATTAATGGCGAGCAGTACTTC.

The CDR3 is CATNDRGPNYEQYF. CDR3 in DNA: TGTGCCACCAACGACAGGGGTCCCAATTACGAGCAGTACTTC. This chain joins TRBV15 and TRBJ2-7; 8 bases align to TRBD1. From germline, CDR1 is LNHNV and CDR2 YYDKDF (reference sequence). This CDR3 is 14 amino acids long. The ends lost 7 bases at V and 4 bases at J; junction bases unmatched: 9.

The chain links TRBV7-3 to TRBJ2-5, with 7 nucleotides matching TRBD2. Germline V gives CDR1 SGHTA, CDR2 FQGTGA. This CDR3 spans 14 amino acids. The junction had 11 bases not matched to a gene; V was cut back by 8 bases and J by 5 bases. The CDR3 nucleotides read TGTGCCAGCGCCCCAGCGGGATTGGGGGAGACCCAGTACTTC. Its translation: CASAPAGLGETQYF.

This rearrangement joins TRBV19 to TRBJ2-7; D is perhaps TRBD2 (6 bases). The CDR3 is 16 residues long. V was cut by 2 bases and J by 7 bases, with 21 bases left in between. The germline V gene has CDR1 LNHDA and CDR2 SQIVND (reference sequence). The CDR3 sequence is CASSIFVAVGGSEQYF. The CDR3, as DNA: TGTGCCAGTAGTATATTTGTAGCCGTGGGAGGAAGTGAGCAGTACTTC.

The chain joins TRBV5-1 to TRBJ1-3; TRBD1 is a possible D gene (5 bases). V dropped 0 bases and J dropped 0 bases, with 10 bases sitting between them. The CDR3 spans 16 residues. Germline-derived CDR1 and CDR2 are SGHRS and YFSETQ. This chain's CDR3 is CASSLGGSSSGNTIYF. In DNA form, the CDR3 reads TGCGCCAGCAGCTTGGGGGGCTCGAGCTCTGGAAACACCATATATTTT.

The rearrangement links TRBV28 to TRBJ1-4, with D uncertain. Germline V gene lookup returns CDR1 MDHEN and CDR2 SYDVKM. Trimming left V 6 bases short and J 3 bases short, with 11 bases between. The CDR3 spans 14 residues. For the CDR3, the DNA is TGTGCCAGCAGAACCGGGGAGGCTAATGAAAAACTGTTTTTT. This codes for CASRTGEANEKLFF.

The count of this clone is one. V usage is TRBV30 and J usage is TRBJ2-7; D remains unclear. Trimming removed 2 bases from V and 2 bases from J, with 7 bases in between. The CDR3 is made up of 12 amino acids. Germline V gene data show CDR1 as GTSNPN and CDR2 as SVGIG (reference sequence). CDR3 protein: CAWSPQAYEQYF. The CDR3 DNA sequence: TGTGCCTGGAGTCCCCAGGCCTACGAGCAGTACTTC.

The rearrangement joins TRBV28 to TRBJ2-1, with 8 bases matching TRBD2. Germline V CDR1 and CDR2: MDHEN, SYDVKM. The CDR3 is 16 amino acids. V lost 4 bases to trimming and J lost 9 bases; unmatched junction nucleotides: 14. CDR3 sequence reads: CASSSPSGRGIFEQFF. The DNA for the CDR3 is TGTGCCAGCAGTTCGCCGAGCGGGAGAGGGATTTTTGAGCAGTTCTTC.